Below are 16 T cell receptor beta chains sequenced from a single sample in a study of T cell responses to AZD1222 COVID-19 vaccine. Clones were sequenced by immunoSEQ multiplex PCR, and TCRdb holds only the in-frame ones, with some missing. The data contain some 180,000 clones, 70% to 90% of them seen just once; the ten biggest clones take up approximately 0.5%. Source: peripheral blood, taken on day 0 of AZD1222 vaccination. These receptor sequences come from an adult in good health.

This clone showed up just once. The chain employs TRBV5-1 and TRBJ2-5, with 7 nucleotides matching TRBD1. The V segment lost 0 bases and the J segment 5 bases; nucleotides outside the gene matches: 4. The CDR3 has 14 residues. Germline V lookup: CDR1 SGHRS, CDR2 YFSETQ. CDR3 loop: CASSLGQGPETQYF. In DNA form, the CDR3 reads TGCGCCAGCAGCTTGGGACAGGGACCCGAGACCCAGTACTTC.

The chain couples TRBV27 to TRBJ1-5; TRBD1 matches 8 bases. The junction had 6 bases not matched to a gene; V was cut back by 5 bases and J by 0 bases. Germline V CDR1 and CDR2: MNHEY, SMNVEV (reference sequence). This CDR3 spans 16 amino acids. The CDR3 sequence: CASSLGQVYSNQPQHF. The DNA of the CDR3 is TGTGCCAGCAGTCTGGGACAGGTCTATAGCAATCAGCCCCAGCATTTT.

This clone was found once. The genes are TRBV28 and TRBJ1-3; D ambiguous. CDR1 MDHEN and CDR2 SYDVKM come from the germline V gene. The germline V and J ends were trimmed by 3 bases and 0 bases, with 9 bases remaining between them. The CDR3 is 15 residues long. In nucleotides, the CDR3 is TGTGCCAGCAGTTTGGTCAGACCCTCTGGAAACACCATATATTTT. Its translation: CASSLVRPSGNTIYF. The entire variable domain, with the rest obtained from reference TRBV28 and TRBJ1-3, is as follows: DVKVTQSSRYLVKRTGEKVFLECVQDMDHENMFWYRQDPGLGLRLIYFSYDVKMKEKGDIPEGYSVSREKKERFSLILESASTNQTSMYLCASSLVRPSGNTIYFGEGSWLTVV.

V usage is TRBV7-6 and J usage is TRBJ2-7; 10 bases align to TRBD1. Germline CDR1 is SGHVS and CDR2 is FNYEAQ. After removal of 5 bases from V and 3 bases from J, the junction contained 7 bases not matched to a gene. The CDR3 extends over 15 amino acids. The CDR3 DNA reads as TGTGCCAGCAGCAGGGACAGGGGACCAGGCTACGAGCAGTACTTC. As protein: CASSRDRGPGYEQYF.

This clone has a handful of counts. V usage is TRBV14 and J usage is TRBJ1-3; tentatively, D is TRBD1 (6 bases). This CDR3 spans 15 amino acids. Germline V lookup: CDR1 SGHDN, CDR2 FVKESK. V gave up 4 bases and J gave up 9 bases, with 19 bases separating them. The CDR3 here is CASSRSRAGASTIYF. The CDR3 nucleotides are TGTGCCAGCAGCCGCAGCAGGGCAGGGGCAAGCACCATATATTTT.

The chain uses TRBV2 and TRBJ1-5, with a tentative D call TRBD1 (6 bases). CDR3 length equals 15 residues. CDR1 SNHLY and CDR2 FYNNEI come from the germline V gene. Deletions cut 0 bases from V and 7 bases from J, with 13 bases between. For the CDR3, the DNA is TGTGCCAGCAGTGAAGCGCGGACAGTCGGGCAGCCCCAGCATTTT. It encodes CASSEARTVGQPQHF.

A single count supports this clone. V usage is TRBV5-1 and J usage is TRBJ2-5; D unresolved. Trimming stripped 2 bases from V and 2 bases from J, with 10 bases between. Looked up from germline, CDR1 is SGHRS and CDR2 is YFSETQ. The CDR3 runs to 14 residues. CDR3 nucleotide sequence: TGCGCCAGCAGCTTCTCGAGCAGTCAAGAGACCCAGTACTTC. Encoded protein: CASSFSSSQETQYF.

The chain combines TRBV7-8 with TRBJ1-1, with D perhaps TRBD1 (6 bases). There are 17 residues in the CDR3. Trimming took 5 bases from V and 0 from J, leaving 19 bases between them. From germline, CDR1 is SGHVS and CDR2 FQNEAQ. CDR3 amino acids: CASSPGHPRNMNTEAFF. The CDR3 DNA reads as TGTGCCAGCAGCCCGGGACACCCGAGAAACATGAACACTGAAGCTTTCTTT.

On this clone: Additional DNA sequences in this sample encode the identical CDR3. The rearrangement joins TRBV7-3 to TRBJ1-5; possibly TRBD1 for D (5 bases). The V end lost 0 bases, the J end lost 7 bases, and 7 bases lay between the germline ends. Germline V CDR1 and CDR2: SGHTA, FQGTGA. There are 13 residues in the CDR3. The CDR3 loop reads CASSLTKGQPQHF. The CDR3 DNA reads TGTGCCAGCAGCTTAACTAAGGGGCAGCCCCAGCATTTT.

The rearrangement joins TRBV19 to TRBJ1-1; D may be TRBD1 (6 bases). The germline CDR1 and CDR2 sequences are LNHDA and SQIVND (reference sequence). CDR3 size: 13 residues. The V gene lost 10 bases and the J gene lost 1 base, with 13 bases spanning the gap. The CDR3 nucleotides are TGTGCCATCCGACTAGGGGGGAACACTGAAGCTTTCTTT. Translating gives CAIRLGGNTEAFF.

CDR3 amino acids: CASSLSGSTYNEQFF. The CDR3, as DNA: TGTGCCAGCAGTTTATCTGGCTCAACCTACAATGAGCAGTTCTTC. The V gene is TRBV27, the J gene TRBJ2-1; D uncertain. This CDR3 region has 15 residues. Trimming took 0 bases from V and 2 from J, leaving 8 bases between them. Germline V gene lookup returns CDR1 MNHEY and CDR2 SMNVEV (reference sequence).

The chain employs TRBV5-1 and TRBJ1-5; D ambiguous. This CDR3 region has 14 residues. In germline, CDR1 is SGHRS, CDR2 YFSETQ. Deletions cut 4 bases from V and 3 bases from J, with 11 bases between. This CDR3 is CASSRDGSNQPQHF. DNA for the CDR3: TGCGCCAGCAGCCGCGACGGATCCAATCAGCCCCAGCATTTT.

The V call is TRBV7-3, the J call TRBJ1-2; D unclear. CDR1 and CDR2 from the germline V gene are SGHTA and FQGTGA. This CDR3 comprises 15 residues. Trimming removed 2 bases at V and 6 bases at J, with 16 bases between. CDR3 DNA sequence: TGTGCCAGCAGCTTAGGTACCCAAGGCGCGGATGGCTACACCTTC. This encodes CASSLGTQGADGYTF.

V gene TRBV27 combines with J gene TRBJ2-7, with unresolved D. The germline V gene has CDR1 MNHEY and CDR2 SMNVEV (reference sequence). The CDR3 consists of 14 residues. V lost 3 bases and J 0 bases, leaving 9 bases between the germline ends. Written as DNA, the CDR3 is TGTGCCAGCAGTTTGGAACCAGGCTCCTACGAGCAGTACTTC. Residues: CASSLEPGSYEQYF.

V gene TRBV24-1 combines with J gene TRBJ1-2; 7 bases fit TRBD1. The CDR3 consists of 13 residues. Germline V gene data show CDR1 as KGHDR and CDR2 as SFDVKD. V gave up 3 bases and J gave up 6 bases; unmatched junction bases: 3. CDR3 DNA sequence: TGTGCCACCAGTGATGAGGGGGCTCATGGCTACACCTTC. Protein sequence: CATSDEGAHGYTF.

CDR3 protein: CAIPQGNYGYTF. The CDR3 DNA reads as TGTGCCATCCCACAGGGAAACTATGGCTACACCTTC. The chain carries TRBV28 and TRBJ1-2; possibly TRBD1 for D (6 bases). Germline CDR1 is MDHEN and CDR2 is SYDVKM. CDR3 length equals 12 residues. Trimming removed 10 bases at V and 2 bases at J, with 11 bases between.